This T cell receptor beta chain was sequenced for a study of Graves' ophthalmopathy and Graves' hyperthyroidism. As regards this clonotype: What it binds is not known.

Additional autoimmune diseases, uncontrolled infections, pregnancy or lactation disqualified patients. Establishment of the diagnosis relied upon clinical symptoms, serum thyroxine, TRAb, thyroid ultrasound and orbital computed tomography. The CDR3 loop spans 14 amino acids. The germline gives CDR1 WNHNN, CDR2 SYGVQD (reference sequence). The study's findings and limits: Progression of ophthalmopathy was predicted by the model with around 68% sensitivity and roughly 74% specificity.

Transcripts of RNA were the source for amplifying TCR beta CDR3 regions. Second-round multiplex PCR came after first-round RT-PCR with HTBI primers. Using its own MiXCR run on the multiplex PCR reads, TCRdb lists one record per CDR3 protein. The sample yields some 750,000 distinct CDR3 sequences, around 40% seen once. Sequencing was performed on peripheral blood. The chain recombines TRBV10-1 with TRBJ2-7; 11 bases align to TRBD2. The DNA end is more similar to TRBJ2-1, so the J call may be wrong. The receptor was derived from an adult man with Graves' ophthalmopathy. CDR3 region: CASSVAGGGNEQFF. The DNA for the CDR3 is TGCGCCAGCAGTGTAGCGGGGGGGGGAAATGAGCAGTTCTTC.